This T cell receptor beta chain was documented in a study of shared clonotypes between healthy human individuals (dated by TCRdb to the early 2020s). Context from the whole study: The cohort included three men and a couple of women between 18 and 49 years of age. For each donor, CD4 naive and CD4 memory were each run on three plates, CD8 naive on two plates, and CD8 memory on one plate. The study deeply sequenced blood TCR repertoires of about 5 healthy adults to estimate repertoire size and the extent of clonotype sharing between individuals. Different laboratories and diverse techniques were used to prepare libraries and sequence TCR repertoires, to increase sequencing depth and limit assay-specific biases. Per donor, leukapheresis produced somewhere between about 0.94 and 9.5 billion PBMCs. On the study overall, not on this receptor specifically: Sampling was limited to blood, and TCR repertoires in tissue likely differ from TCR repertoires in blood. Pairwise subsampling led to the expectation that sequencing depth would affect the degree of clonotype sharing among donors. About 5% of naive CD4, 3.5% of naive CD8, roughly 2.4% of memory CD4, and 0.35% to 0.4% of memory CD8 clonotypes were shared across several donors. Clonotypes shared by all four sorted-subset donors showed higher generation probabilities than non-shared clonotypes. Even with the large sequencing depth, rarefaction of the sorted-subset datasets indicated that sequencing was incomplete. Naive subsets generally had larger estimated clonotype richness than memory subsets did. Because the study included a small number of donors, the genetic and exposure-history diversity represented was limited.

Comment on this clone: The clone's antigen remains unknown. Per-nucleotide qualities are absent, and no much larger clonotype sits a single base away.

Using the deep immunoSEQ assay, multiplex PCR amplified TCR CDR3 regions from genomic DNA. Extracted genomic DNA from each cell subset was spread evenly across all wells of several immunoSEQ 96-well plates, with each plate serving as a replicate. For sorted subsets, about 220 ng of genomic DNA, equivalent to some 30,000 T cell genomes, went into each replicate PCR. Purified libraries were measured with a Qubit 3.0 fluorometer, size-checked on a Bioanalyzer 2100, and measured again with the KAPA Library Quantification kit. Every immunoSEQ 96-well plate was sequenced on a dedicated single-read 150-cycle Illumina NextSeq 550 flow cell. In the authors' own workflow: The immunoSEQ output contained only junctional sequences without quality scores, so filtering could not match that applied to full-length reads. To assign V/J genes and CDR3, sequences were annotated using PyIR, a Python wrapper for IgBLAST v1.9, with IMGT germline references. Any read was removed if the V/J assignment was weak (E-value above 1e-6), the CDR3 was missing, or the read contained stop codons, out-of-frame junctions, or ambiguous translated residues. V3J clonotypes were defined as sequences sharing the same inferred V gene, J gene, and CDR3 amino acid sequence. The percentage overlap between two repertoires was calculated by dividing the number of shared unique clonotypes by the size of the smaller repertoire. Richness of each repertoire was evaluated using RTK rarefaction, the Chao1 estimator, and Recon v2.1 estimates of unobserved clonotypes. OLGA was used to compute generation probabilities for all TCRbeta clonotypes that the gDNA method yielded from a handful of donors. Drawn from immuneACCESS, this table holds only the in-frame rearrangements with V and J called that TCRdb kept. Clones are partly lost; checked studies trace under half to an unresolved V gene and leave the rest unexplained. The V and J calls and clone size are taken from that table; D and trimming were inferred from the DNA. Within this sample are millions of clones, with over 85% of them counted one time only. 0.9% to 1.3% of the sample lies in the top ten.

The CDR3 spans 15 residues, from the cysteine through the phenylalanine. This entry keeps only the CDR3 DNA: 45 bases, framed from base 1. Looking up the germline V gene yields CDR1 MNHEY and CDR2 SVGAGI. CD8 naive samples were CD45RO-negative cells positively selected for CCR7, giving a CD45RA+CCR7+ population that excluded TemRA cells. The donors were healthy, HIV-negative adults with no recently reported acute infections or vaccinations. Every donor was a Caucasian adult residing in Nashville, Tennessee, USA. After blood collection by leukapheresis, PBMCs were isolated using Ficoll-Histopaque density gradient centrifugation and then cryopreserved in the vapor phase of liquid nitrogen. Purity and quantity of every magnetically sorted T cell population were checked by analytical flow cytometry. Each sorted fraction had its genomic DNA isolated and then quantified by UV absorbance on a Nanodrop 2000c.

The TCR originated in a man in his late teens or twenties in good health. The sequence joins TRBV6-5 to TRBJ2-5; a stretch of 10 junction bases matches TRBD2. The J call may be in error: the DNA end matches TRBJ2-7 better. Sequencing was done on a sample of naive CD8+ T cells sorted from blood. Explained via the paper, the cell subset or site label denotes: CD45RA+CCR7+. CDR3 reads: CASSYSTSGTYEQYF. The nucleotides read TGTGCCAGCAGTTACTCAACTAGCGGGACCTACGAGCAGTACTTC.